This T cell receptor beta chain was captured by sequencing in a study of blood T cell repertoires in COVID-19. Across the whole study: From the United States, Italy and Spain came samples of acute and convalescent COVID-19. The cDNA or gDNA used as material had been derived from T cells, B-cell-depleted T cells, or PBMCs.

Germline CDR1 SGHNT, CDR2 YYREEE (reference sequence). CDR3 length: 15 residues. Trimming stripped 4 bases from V and 0 bases from J, with 11 bases between. Original processing notes: Nucleated cell number was recorded as an estimate derived from reference gene primer amplification. The repertoire was sequenced with immunoSEQ multiplex PCR; TCRdb's copy has only in-frame clones and lacks some. The V and J calls and clone size come from that table; D and trimming were worked out from the DNA. Among almost 300,000 clones listed, 85% to 90% were seen once. The chain is built from TRBV5-4 and TRBJ2-1; D is possibly TRBD1 (6 bases). Sequencing used peripheral blood. This sequence was found in a man in his 70s with acute or convalescent COVID-19. The CDR3 reads CASSRRTASYNEQFF. CDR3 coding DNA: TGTGCCAGCAGCAGACGGACAGCCTCCTACAATGAGCAGTTCTTC.